A selection of T cell receptor beta chains follows, all from one sample in a study of blood T cell repertoires in COVID-19. This table comes from immunoSEQ multiplex PCR, and its TCRdb copy is limited to in-frame clones, with some not included. The sample records about 230,000 clones, nearly 85% being singletons. Sequencing used peripheral blood. Receptors were obtained from a woman between 25 and 40 years old with COVID-19, enrolled during active disease. The CDR3 runs from the conserved cysteine through the conserved F or W. The D gene is left open where the match is weak. Expanded clones get a size class; other rows say once, few or many, or leave the size out.

size	V	J	D	CDR3	DNA
few	TRBV6-2/TRBV6-3	TRBJ2-7	TRBD2	CASSYEAGGHEQYF	TGTGCCAGCAGTTACGAAGCGGGAGGGCACGAGCAGTACTTC
.	TRBV11-2	TRBJ1-2	TRBD1	CASSPRGQHLYGYTF	TGTGCCAGCAGCCCGAGGGGACAGCATCTCTATGGCTACACCTTC
.	TRBV11-3	TRBJ1-1	.	CASSLGGYREGNTEAFF	TGTGCCAGCAGCTTAGGAGGCTACAGGGAAGGGAACACTGAAGCTTTCTTT
.	TRBV7-7	TRBJ2-2	.	CASSLAGTNAGELFF	TGTGCCAGCAGCTTAGCCGGGACAAATGCCGGGGAGCTGTTTTTT
once	TRBV9	TRBJ1-1	.	CASSPSGRGLERAFF	TGTGCCAGCAGCCCCTCTGGTAGGGGCCTCGAAAGAGCTTTCTTT
.	TRBV28	TRBJ2-5	TRBD2	CASSTHYAGEETQYF	TGTGCCAGCAGCACCCACTACGCGGGAGAAGAGACCCAGTACTTC
.	TRBV10-3	TRBJ1-1	TRBD1	CAISGRTGSLMNTEAFF	TGTGCCATCAGTGGCCGGACAGGGTCTCTCATGAACACTGAAGCTTTCTTT
.	TRBV5-4	TRBJ2-1	TRBD2	CASRGTRGVDGEQFF	TGTGCCAGCAGAGGGACTAGAGGTGTCGACGGTGAGCAGTTCTTC
.	TRBV6-5	TRBJ2-5	.	CASSYSSGSGTTQYF	TGTGCCAGCAGTTACTCGAGTGGTAGCGGAACAACCCAGTACTTC
.	TRBV19	TRBJ2-7	.	CASSWAHRSSYEQYF	TGTGCCAGTAGCTGGGCCCATAGAAGCTCCTACGAGCAGTACTTC
.	TRBV3-1/TRBV3-2	TRBJ2-5	.	CASRRGVAQETQYF	TGTGCCAGCCGGAGGGGAGTGGCCCAAGAGACCCAGTACTTC
.	TRBV6-5	TRBJ1-1	.	CASSYSAQTEAFF	TGTGCCAGCAGTTATTCTGCACAAACTGAAGCTTTCTTT
.	TRBV7-2	TRBJ2-7	TRBD1	CASSLAVGTGQGYEQYF	TGTGCCAGCAGCTTAGCCGTGGGGACAGGGCAAGGGTACGAGCAGTACTTC
.	TRBV5-1	TRBJ1-1	.	CASSLDSLNTEAFF	TGCGCCAGCAGCTTGGACAGTCTGAACACTGAAGCTTTCTTT
.	TRBV7-9	TRBJ1-1	TRBD1	CASSPRLQGALNTEAFF	TGTGCCAGCAGCCCGAGATTACAGGGGGCGTTGAACACTGAAGCTTTCTTT
.	TRBV11-1	TRBJ1-2	.	CASSLAPVAGYTF	TGTGCCAGCAGCTTAGCACCGGTTGCTGGCTACACCTTC
.	TRBV6-2/TRBV6-3	TRBJ1-1	.	CASSYSNSRLTGNTEAFF	TGTGCCAGCAGTTACAGCAATTCGAGATTGACAGGGAACACTGAAGCTTTCTTT
.	TRBV29-1	TRBJ1-2	.	CSVDRGGQHNGYTF	TGCAGCGTTGATAGGGGAGGCCAGCACAACGGCTACACCTTC
.	TRBV19	TRBJ1-2	.	CASSLVVQRGYTF	TGTGCCAGTAGCCTCGTCGTCCAACGGGGCTACACCTTC
.	TRBV7-3	TRBJ2-1	.	CASSLDAWEQGPPNNEQFF	TGTGCCAGCAGCCTCGATGCATGGGAACAGGGCCCCCCAAACAATGAGCAGTTCTTC
many	TRBV7-6	TRBJ2-2	TRBD1	CASSLTRTGNTGELFF	TGTGCCAGCAGCCTTACCCGGACAGGGAACACCGGGGAGCTGTTTTTT
.	TRBV12-2	TRBJ1-3	.	CASRFGGTGCSGNTIYF	TGTGCAAGTCGCTTCGGAGGGACGGGGTGCTCTGGAAACACCATATATTTT
.	TRBV5-5	TRBJ1-4	.	CASSLEAGSPEKLFF	TGTGCCAGCAGCTTGGAGGCAGGGTCCCCTGAAAAACTGTTTTTT
.	TRBV7-8	TRBJ1-5	.	CASSLETDNQPQHF	TGTGCCAGCAGCTTGGAGACAGACAATCAGCCCCAGCATTTT
.	TRBV5-1	TRBJ1-1	TRBD1	CASSLGPGTGYKNTEAFF	TGCGCCAGCAGCTTGGGGCCCGGGACAGGGTACAAGAACACTGAAGCTTTCTTT
.	TRBV9	TRBJ2-5	TRBD1	CASSLTGGPSETQYF	TGTGCCAGCAGCCTCACAGGGGGGCCCTCGGAGACCCAGTACTTC
.	TRBV5-1	TRBJ2-5	TRBD1	CASSPKGQVQETQYF	TGCGCCAGCAGCCCAAAAGGACAGGTACAAGAGACCCAGTACTTC
.	TRBV24-1	TRBJ2-3	.	CATSDSYNPDRWGTDTQYF	TGTGCCACCAGTGATTCCTACAACCCGGACAGATGGGGCACAGATACGCAGTATTTT
few	TRBV5-5	TRBJ1-4	.	CASSRGRTNEKLFF	TGTGCCAGCAGCCGGGGGAGGACTAATGAAAAACTGTTTTTT
.	TRBV3-1/TRBV3-2	TRBJ2-3	.	CASSQATGPGYF	TGTGCCAGCAGCCAAGCCACAGGCCCTGGGTATTTT
.	TRBV7-9	TRBJ1-4	.	CASSLGRGARREKLFF	TGTGCCAGCAGTCTGGGGAGGGGGGCACGGAGAGAAAAACTGTTTTTT
.	TRBV29-1	TRBJ1-2	TRBD1	CSGYTGTGSYGYTF	TGCAGCGGGTATACCGGGACAGGATCCTATGGCTACACCTTC